This T cell receptor (beta chain) was retrieved from a study of spatial heterogeneity in lung cancer. About the research overall: Detection consistently yielded more beta chains than alpha chains. In tumor regions TCR transcript counts correlated strongly with a matched bulk RNA-seq T cell module score. Whole-study findings and limits: Expanded intratumoral alpha and beta TCR counts tracked tumor mutation counts.

Every cDNA TCR molecule received its own unique molecular identifier. TCRdb passed the 5' RACE reads through MiXCR, listing each CDR3 protein once. Among roughly 100 distinct CDR3 sequences, 17% were seen once, and the ten largest hold roughly three quarters. This clonotype was counted between two and nine times. Its antigen is undetermined. A library prepared for alpha chains yielded this beta chain as an off-target read; its size is of little meaning. Indicated time point: sample taken at primary tumor resection. Sequencing was performed on whole RNA extracted from tumor and nontumor lung tissue, or from frozen PBMC, and the material was left unsorted. CDR3 size: 14 residues. V shed 2 bases and J shed 0 bases, with 7 bases lying between them. Per germline, CDR1 SNHLY and CDR2 FYNNEI.

V usage is TRBV2 and J usage is TRBJ2-5, with TRBD1 as a possible D gene (5 bases). Sequencing was performed on lung tumor tissue, taken at surgery. The receptor's source is a male donor with early-stage non-small cell lung cancer. The CDR3 reads CASSEQGNQETQYF. The CDR3 nucleotides are TGTGCCAGCAGTGAACAGGGAAACCAAGAGACCCAGTACTTC. Full variable domain (outside the CDR3, taken from reference TRBV2 and TRBJ2-5): EPEVTQTPSHQVTQMGQEVILRCVPISNHLYFYWYRQILGQKVEFLVSFYNNEISEKSEIFDDQFSVERPDGSNFTLKIRSTKLEDSAMYFCASSEQGNQETQYFGPGTRLLVL.